The clone carrying this TCR beta chain came up once. Its antigen is not known. As to treatment: oral pan-JAK inhibitor, 5-10 mg twice daily. The source of the sample is a study of CD8+ T cells in alopecia areata. About the research overall: Patients in the study were on tofacitinib for 6 to 18 months, then off it for 6 months. General study results and limits: There were many expanded lesional clones persisting in scalp and blood during tofacitinib. The link between baseline CD8+ expansion and response remains uncertain with one nonresponder.

Extracted RNA was reverse transcribed, and the resulting cDNA served as sequencing template. Using immunoSEQ multiplex PCR, the repertoire was profiled, and TCRdb retains in-frame clones only, with some absent. The sample lists hundreds of thousands of clones; 60% were seen once. Per germline, CDR1 KGHSH and CDR2 LQKENI. The trim removed 5 bases at V and 4 bases at J, leaving 10 bases unmatched. The CDR3 extends over 15 amino acids. The TCR sequence derives from a human donor with alopecia areata. Source: CD4+ T cells sorted from blood, taken at week 52, from a patient treated with tofacitinib. The J gene is TRBJ2-5, the V gene TRBV18, with 7 bases fitting TRBD1. CDR3 in DNA: TGTGCCAGCTCAAACGAACAGGGGAGCCGAGAGACCCAGTACTTC. It encodes CASSNEQGSRETQYF.